These 10 T cell receptor beta chains originate from one sample sequenced in a study of T cell repertoires in cytomegalovirus infection. One entry per CDR3 protein results from TCRdb running MiXCR on the reads. The sample records about 600,000 distinct CDR3 sequences, 20% to 25% being singletons. The specimen sequenced was CD8+ T cells from PBMCs. All receptors come from a human donor in good health (CMV status not recorded). Some clones in this sample may be carry-over from other donors' samples.

With regard to this clonotype: At one boundary the junction diverges from the germline segment, which might be a read error. The rearrangement uses TRBV6-8 and TRBJ2-1; D tentatively fits TRBD1 or TRBD2 (5 bases each). This CDR3 is built from 15 residues. Germline values: CDR1 MNHGY, CDR2 SAAAGT. CDR3 sequence reads: CACSYGYGTTNEQFF. In DNA form, the CDR3 reads TGTGCCTGCAGTTACGGCTACGGGACGACGAATGAGCAGTTCTTC.

This clonotype was found a few times. The CDR3 reads CASSLEGYPSYNEQFF. CDR3 DNA sequence: TGTGCCAGCAGCTTGGAAGGATACCCCTCCTACAATGAGCAGTTCTTC. This chain connects TRBV5-6 to TRBJ2-1; D unclear. Trimming cost V 0 bases and J 0 bases, with 10 bases left between them. The CDR3 is 16 amino acids. Germline loops: CDR1 SGHDT, CDR2 YYEEEE.

In its sample, this clonotype was seen many times. The chain has TRBV7-8 and TRBJ2-1; tentatively, D is TRBD1 (6 bases). Per germline, CDR1 SGHVS and CDR2 FQNEAQ. Trimming stripped 3 bases from V and 0 bases from J, with 12 bases between. CDR3 size: 16 residues. CDR3: CASSFPTGNSYNEQFF. CDR3 DNA sequence: TGTGCCAGCAGCTTCCCTACAGGGAACTCCTACAATGAGCAGTTCTTC.

The chain is built from TRBV5-1 and TRBJ1-2, with unresolved D. Germline-derived CDR1 and CDR2 are SGHRS and YFSETQ. The V end was cut by 0 bases, the J end by 6 bases, with 15 bases between. The CDR3 runs 15 residues. For the CDR3, the DNA is TGCGCCAGCAGCTTGGAGGCGGCAGCGTTTAATGGCTACACCTTC. Protein product: CASSLEAAAFNGYTF.

The chain links TRBV7-6 to TRBJ2-1, with D tentatively TRBD1 or TRBD2 (5 bases each). Germline lookup yields CDR1 SGHVS and CDR2 FNYEAQ. This CDR3 is built from 15 residues. Between the trimmed V and J ends, which lost 0 bases and 7 bases, there was a span of 13 bases. The DNA for the CDR3 is TGTGCCAGCAGCTTAGCGGGTTGGGGGATGAATGAGCAGTTCTTC. Its protein is CASSLAGWGMNEQFF.

The J gene is TRBJ2-3, the V gene TRBV15; D gene unclear. Trimming cost V 0 bases and J 4 bases, with 5 bases left between them. The germline V gene has CDR1 LNHNV and CDR2 YYDKDF (reference sequence). There are 13 residues in the CDR3. The CDR3 region is CATSRDQADTQYF. The CDR3 bases are TGTGCCACCAGCAGAGATCAGGCAGATACGCAGTATTTT.

For this clonotype: The junction does not match germline at one end; this may be a read error. The chain has TRBV28 and TRBJ2-2; possibly TRBD1 for D (5 bases). The CDR3 sequence is 16 residues long. CDR1 is MDHEN, CDR2 SYDVKM, per germline. CDR3 sequence reads: CASSFYRKANIGELFF. For the CDR3, the DNA is TGTGCCAGCAGTTTCTACAGGAAAGCGAACATCGGGGAGCTGTTTTTT.

This clonotype appeared a few times. CDR3 in amino acids: CASSYSNTGYNEQFF. The CDR3 nucleotides read TGTGCCAGCAGTTACTCTAATACTGGGTACAATGAGCAGTTCTTC. J is TRBJ2-1 and V is TRBV6-2 or TRBV6-3; D unclear. The CDR3 runs 15 residues. V was cut by 0 bases and J by 4 bases, with 10 bases left in between. In germline, CDR1 is MNHEY, CDR2 SVGEGT.

This clonotype has a handful of counts. J is TRBJ1-1 and V is TRBV10-3; D gene ambiguous. The germline V gene encodes CDR1 ENHRY and CDR2 SYGVKD. CDR3 length: 14 residues. Trimming stripped 3 bases from V and 1 base from J, with 9 bases between. CDR3 DNA sequence: TGTGCCATCAGTGATAGCGCGCCGAACACTGAAGCTTTCTTT. Protein: CAISDSAPNTEAFF.

This clonotype was observed a handful of times. The chain is built from TRBV7-8 and TRBJ2-5; 7 bases agree with TRBD1. Germline values: CDR1 SGHVS, CDR2 FQNEAQ. The CDR3 spans 14 residues. The ends lost 4 bases at V and 1 base at J; junction bases unmatched: 3. In DNA form, the CDR3 reads TGTGCCAGCAGCTACGGGACAGTCCAAGAGACCCAGTACTTC. Its translation: CASSYGTVQETQYF.